This TCR beta chain is from a study of CD8 T cells in Susac syndrome. Findings of the study overall: An acknowledgment was made by the study that its TCR sequencing and HLA analysis involved relatively few individuals.

Per germline, CDR1 SGHDN and CDR2 FVKESK. Trimming shortened V by 7 bases and J by 3 bases, and 16 bases separated the two germline ends. The CDR3 consists of 15 residues. With regard to this clonotype: Its target is unknown.

Random hexamers were used to reverse transcribe roughly 0.5 to 1 ug of RNA. Coverage of TCR beta CDR3 amplification by immunoSEQ multiplex PCR extended to 54 Vbeta and 13 Jbeta. TCRdb analysed the immunoSEQ multiplex PCR reads with MiXCR anew, one entry per CDR3 protein. The profile covers about 200,000 distinct CDR3 sequences, with roughly 96% appearing a single time and just under 0.095% taken by the ten largest. The multiple sclerosis controls were treatment-naive patients with relapsing-remitting disease that was stable or active. The TEMRA cells underwent FACS enrichment, while the CD8+ and CD4+ T cells underwent negative isolation.

The rearrangement links TRBV14 to TRBJ2-1, with TRBD2 as a possible D gene (5 bases). The sequenced sample was CD4+ T cells from PBMCs. This TCR was sampled from a human donor with multiple sclerosis. The CDR3 reads CASKKWEIDYNEQFF. CDR3 nucleotide sequence: TGTGCCAGCAAGAAGTGGGAGATCGACTACAATGAGCAGTTCTTC.